The sequence of this TCR beta chain was determined in a study of blood T cell repertoires in COVID-19. Study overall: Sources were T cells, B-cell-depleted T cells, or PBMCs; the material itself was cDNA or gDNA.

Only in-frame clones appear in the TCRdb table, and some are missing; sequencing was by immunoSEQ multiplex PCR. The sample holds under 85,000 clones, 86% seen once. The CDR3 length is 15 residues. The ends were cut back, 5 bases at V and 1 base at J, with 15 bases in the middle. CDR1 and CDR2 from the germline V gene are PRHDT and FYEKMQ (reference sequence). The receptor was isolated from an elderly man in a cohort sampled during active COVID-19. The source material was peripheral blood. V is TRBV13 and J is TRBJ2-7; a weak D match, TRBD1 (6 bases). The CDR3 sequence: CASSLEVGQSYEQYF. CDR3 sequence (DNA): TGTGCCAGCAGCCTAGAAGTGGGACAATCCTACGAGCAGTACTTC.